This entry lists 22 T cell receptor beta chains sequenced from one sample in a study of PD-1 blockade in mismatch repair-deficient tumors. Repertoires were generated with immunoSEQ multiplex PCR, while TCRdb's copy carries only in-frame clones and drops some. The repertoire holds some 130,000 clones, with 88% as singletons. Sequencing used peripheral blood, obtained 70 to 72 weeks after starting pembrolizumab. All receptors derive from an adult with mismatch repair-deficient cancer.

The chain employs TRBV30 and TRBJ2-7; TRBD2 is a possible D gene (5 bases). The ends were cut back, 1 base at V and 6 bases at J, with 7 bases in the middle. This CDR3 contains 11 residues. Germline V gene lookup returns CDR1 GTSNPN and CDR2 SVGIG (reference sequence). The CDR3 reads CAWSGGLEQYF. The CDR3 DNA follows: TGTGCCTGGAGTGGCGGGCTCGAGCAGTACTTC. Filled out from reference TRBV30 and TRBJ2-7, the complete variable domain reads SQTIHQWPATLVQPVGSPLSLECTVEGTSNPNLYWYRQAAGRGLQLLFYSVGIGQISSEVPQNLSASRPQDRQFILSSKKLLLSDSGFYLCAWSGGLEQYFGPGTRLTVT.

The rearrangement links TRBV28 to TRBJ2-7; D ambiguous. Between the trimmed V and J ends, which lost 3 bases and 4 bases, there was a span of 16 bases. Germline lookup yields CDR1 MDHEN and CDR2 SYDVKM. This CDR3 region has 15 residues. Here the CDR3 reads CASSLVGRVGYEQYF. The CDR3 region has the DNA TGTGCCAGCAGTTTGGTCGGTAGGGTCGGGTACGAGCAGTACTTC.

This chain joins TRBV27 and TRBJ2-7; TRBD1 might be the D (5 bases). Trimming pared 0 bases from V and 2 bases from J, leaving 11 bases between. The CDR3 has 15 amino acids. From germline, CDR1 is MNHEY and CDR2 SMNVEV (reference sequence). The CDR3 region is CASSLSGATTYEQYF. CDR3 bases: TGTGCCAGCAGTTTATCAGGGGCCACTACCTACGAGCAGTACTTC.

This chain links TRBV5-4 with TRBJ1-1, with TRBD1 identical over 8 bases. This CDR3 contains 14 residues. Germline assignment: CDR1 SGHNT and CDR2 YYREEE (reference sequence). V shed 3 bases and J 7 bases; nucleotides not matched to a gene: 8. CDR3 region: CASSYSGGRGEAFF. The CDR3 DNA reads TGTGCCAGCAGCTATTCAGGGGGCCGGGGTGAAGCTTTCTTT.

The chain employs TRBV5-4 and TRBJ1-3; D ambiguous. Trimming left V 3 bases short and J 4 bases short, with 14 bases between. This CDR3 has 15 amino acids. The V gene's germline CDR1 is SGHNT and CDR2 YYREEE (reference sequence). In DNA form, the CDR3 reads TGTGCCAGCAGCTCGGGGTCGTTGTCCGGAAACACCATATATTTT. This codes for CASSSGSLSGNTIYF.

V and J are TRBV10-3 and TRBJ2-3; 7 bases align to TRBD2. The J segment lost 7 bases and the V segment lost 9 bases, leaving 10 bases of the junction unmatched. Germline V gene lookup returns CDR1 ENHRY and CDR2 SYGVKD. The CDR3 covers 13 residues. CDR3 in amino acids: CAIGSAGVYTQYF. The CDR3 DNA is TGTGCCATTGGTAGTGCGGGAGTGTATACGCAGTATTTT.

This clone occurred once. The V and J genes are TRBV19 and TRBJ1-2, with D tentatively TRBD1 (5 bases). Germline CDR1 LNHDA, CDR2 SQIVND (reference sequence). This CDR3 is 17 amino acids long. V was clipped by 2 bases and J by 2 bases, with 18 bases between them. Written as DNA, the CDR3 is TGTGCCAGTAGTATAACCACGGGGGTTGGACTAAACTATGGCTACACCTTC. Protein: CASSITTGVGLNYGYTF. Full variable domain (rest looked up from reference TRBV19 and TRBJ1-2): DGGITQSPKYLFRKEGQNVTLSCEQNLNHDAMYWYRQDPGQGLRLIYYSQIVNDFQKGDIAEGYSVSREKKESFPLTVTSAQKNPTAFYLCASSITTGVGLNYGYTFGSGTRLTVV.

DNA for the CDR3: TGTGCCAGCAGCTTGGCTTGGGAGCAGTTCTTC. Translated, it gives CASSLAWEQFF. The J gene is TRBJ2-1, the V gene TRBV5-6; D unclear. Trimming left V 0 bases short and J 10 bases short, with 5 bases between. CDR1 is SGHDT and CDR2 is YYEEEE in the germline V gene. This CDR3 has 11 residues.

CDR3 amino acids: CASSLERPSSYNEQFF. The DNA of the CDR3 is TGTGCCAGCAGCTTAGAGCGACCAAGCTCCTACAATGAGCAGTTCTTC. The V gene is TRBV7-8, the J gene TRBJ2-1; D is ambiguous. Germline CDR1 and CDR2: SGHVS and FQNEAQ. The CDR3 has 16 residues. V lost 1 base and J lost 0, with 10 bases in between.

The rearrangement links TRBV28 to TRBJ2-1; 10 bases are a match to TRBD2. Unmatched junction bases numbered 6, after V lost 2 bases and J lost 14 bases. This CDR3 is 13 amino acids long. Germline V gene sequence: CDR1 MDHEN, CDR2 SYDVKM. The CDR3: CASSLTSGIGKFF. The CDR3 bases are TGTGCCAGCAGTTTAACTAGCGGGATTGGCAAGTTCTTC.

The chain uses TRBV18 and TRBJ1-3, with D possibly TRBD1 on 6 matching bases. Per the germline V gene, CDR1 is KGHSH and CDR2 is LQKENI. Between the trimmed V and J ends, which lost 6 bases and 2 bases, there was a span of 20 bases. The length of the CDR3 is 17 residues. Written as DNA, the CDR3 is TGTGCCAGCTCCCCCCTGGACAGAAAATTTGCTGGAAACACCATATATTTT. Protein product: CASSPLDRKFAGNTIYF.

CDR3 DNA: TGCGCCAGCAGCCAAGGGAGGATAGCTTATCCCACAGATACGCAGTATTTT. Translation gives CASSQGRIAYPTDTQYF. The rearrangement uses TRBV4-3 and TRBJ2-3, with D possibly being TRBD2 (5 bases). Germline loops: CDR1 LGHNA, CDR2 YSLEER. V was cut by 1 base and J by 2 bases, with 16 bases left in between. There are 17 residues in the CDR3.

The chain uses TRBV19 and TRBJ2-1; 7 nucleotides agree with TRBD1. V lost 3 bases to trimming and J lost 4 bases; unmatched junction nucleotides: 12. The CDR3 has 17 residues. Per the germline V gene, CDR1 is LNHDA and CDR2 is SQIVND (reference sequence). The CDR3 sequence: CASSMERQGPYYNEQFF. CDR3 in DNA: TGTGCCAGTAGTATGGAGCGACAGGGTCCCTATTACAATGAGCAGTTCTTC.

V and J are TRBV4-3 and TRBJ2-7, with no clear D. The germline V gene encodes CDR1 LGHNA and CDR2 YSLEER. Deletions cut 1 base from V and 4 bases from J, with 8 bases between. This CDR3 region has 13 residues. The CDR3, as DNA: TGCGCCAGCAGCCAAGGAAGGGATTACGAGCAGTACTTC. It codes for CASSQGRDYEQYF.

CDR3 DNA sequence: TGTGCCAGCAGGAGGGAGGGCTATCTCTTCAAAAACATTCAGTACTTC. Protein sequence: CASRREGYLFKNIQYF. The chain combines TRBV27 with TRBJ2-4; 7 nucleotides align to TRBD2. V dropped 6 bases and J dropped 3; count of bases not matched to a gene: 11. The CDR3 loop spans 16 amino acids. Germline values: CDR1 MNHEY, CDR2 SMNVEV (reference sequence).

J is TRBJ2-3 and V is TRBV27, with D tentatively TRBD2 (5 bases). Germline values: CDR1 MNHEY, CDR2 SMNVEV (reference sequence). CDR3 length: 14 residues. Trimming took 5 bases from V and 5 from J, leaving 14 bases between them. The CDR3 region has the DNA TGTGCCAGCAGTGATCAAGATAGCGTAGATACGCAGTATTTT. It codes for CASSDQDSVDTQYF.

The V gene is TRBV6-4, the J gene TRBJ1-4; D call uncertain. The CDR3 has 14 amino acids. Trimming pared 6 bases from V and 11 bases from J, leaving 19 bases between. Germline V gene lookup returns CDR1 MRHNA and CDR2 SNTAGT. CDR3 amino acids: CASRYLLYLGKLFF. The CDR3 DNA is TGTGCCAGCAGGTATCTGCTTTACCTGGGGAAACTGTTTTTT.

This clone came up once. The chain employs TRBV18 and TRBJ2-1; D may be TRBD2 (6 bases). CDR1 is KGHSH, CDR2 LQKENI, per germline. V was shortened by 1 base and J by 3 bases, with 13 bases between the two germline ends. The CDR3 has 16 amino acids. The CDR3 DNA reads as TGTGCCAGCTCACCACGGCGCGGGATAGGCTACAATGAGCAGTTCTTC. Translating it yields CASSPRRGIGYNEQFF.

The J gene is TRBJ1-3, the V gene TRBV30; 11 bases match TRBD1. Losses at the gene ends were 2 bases for V and 4 bases for J; bases not matched to a gene: 7. Germline V gives CDR1 GTSNPN, CDR2 SVGIG (reference sequence). The CDR3 has 16 amino acids. The CDR3 reads CAWSSGTGGSGNTIYF. DNA for the CDR3: TGTGCCTGGAGTTCCGGGACAGGGGGTTCAGGAAACACCATATATTTT. Together with reference TRBV30 and TRBJ1-3, the CDR3 gives the full variable domain: SQTIHQWPATLVQPVGSPLSLECTVEGTSNPNLYWYRQAAGRGLQLLFYSVGIGQISSEVPQNLSASRPQDRQFILSSKKLLLSDSGFYLCAWSSGTGGSGNTIYFGEGSWLTVV.

The chain carries TRBV7-2 and TRBJ1-2, with 8 bases fitting TRBD1. The CDR3 has 15 residues. V shed 1 base, J shed 2 bases, and the junction held 3 bases outside the gene matches. CDR1 and CDR2 (germline): SGHTA, FQGNSA. The chain's CDR3 is CASSLGTGKNYGYTF. The CDR3 nucleotides read TGTGCCAGCAGCTTAGGGACAGGGAAAAACTATGGCTACACCTTC.

The chain couples TRBV9 to TRBJ1-5; a weak D match, TRBD1 (5 bases). Germline CDR1 is SGDLS and CDR2 is YYNGEE. This CDR3 is built from 15 residues. Trimming left V 0 bases short and J 0 bases short, with 7 bases between. CDR3 coding DNA: TGTGCCAGCAGCGTAGGGGGGAATAGCAATCAGCCCCAGCATTTT. Amino acid sequence: CASSVGGNSNQPQHF.

This chain uses TRBV2 with TRBJ2-3; tentatively, D is TRBD2 (5 bases). Germline V gene lookup returns CDR1 SNHLY and CDR2 FYNNEI. Trimming pared 7 bases from V and 1 base from J, leaving 12 bases between. The CDR3 has 14 residues. This CDR3 reads CASTSSSGTDTQYF. The CDR3 nucleotides are TGTGCCAGCACTAGCAGCTCGGGCACAGATACGCAGTATTTT. Filled out from reference TRBV2 and TRBJ2-3, the complete variable domain reads EPEVTQTPSHQVTQMGQEVILRCVPISNHLYFYWYRQILGQKVEFLVSFYNNEISEKSEIFDDQFSVERPDGSNFTLKIRSTKLEDSAMYFCASTSSSGTDTQYFGPGTRLTVL.